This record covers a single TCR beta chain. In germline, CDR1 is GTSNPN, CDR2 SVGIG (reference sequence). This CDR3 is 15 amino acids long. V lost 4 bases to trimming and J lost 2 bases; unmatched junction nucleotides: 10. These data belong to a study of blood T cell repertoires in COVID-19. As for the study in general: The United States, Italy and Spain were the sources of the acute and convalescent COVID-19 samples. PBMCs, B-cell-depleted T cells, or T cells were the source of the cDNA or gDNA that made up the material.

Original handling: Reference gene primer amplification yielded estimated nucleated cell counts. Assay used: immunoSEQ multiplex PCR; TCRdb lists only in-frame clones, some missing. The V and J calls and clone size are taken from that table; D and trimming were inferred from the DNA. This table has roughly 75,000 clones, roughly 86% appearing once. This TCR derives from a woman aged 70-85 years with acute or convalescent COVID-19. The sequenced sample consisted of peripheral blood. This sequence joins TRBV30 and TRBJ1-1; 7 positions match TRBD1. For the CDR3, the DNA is TGTGCCTGGATCCACGCCGGGACAGCTAACACTGAAGCTTTCTTT. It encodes CAWIHAGTANTEAFF.